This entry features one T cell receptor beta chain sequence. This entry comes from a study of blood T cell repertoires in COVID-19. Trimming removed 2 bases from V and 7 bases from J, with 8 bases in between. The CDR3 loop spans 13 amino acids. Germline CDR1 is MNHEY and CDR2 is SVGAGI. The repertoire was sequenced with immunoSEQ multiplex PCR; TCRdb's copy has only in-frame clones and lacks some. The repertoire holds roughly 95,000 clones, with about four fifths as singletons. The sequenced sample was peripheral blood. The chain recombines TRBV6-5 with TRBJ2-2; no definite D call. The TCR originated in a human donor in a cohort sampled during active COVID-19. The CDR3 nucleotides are TGTGCCAGCAGTTACGGGCAAATCGGGGAGCTGTTTTTT. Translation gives CASSYGQIGELFF.